Each of the 7 T cell receptor beta chains below was sequenced from the same sample in a study of OX40 agonist ivuxolimab in advanced cancers. Measured with immunoSEQ multiplex PCR; TCRdb has only the in-frame clones, and not every one. This table holds about 60,000 clones, more than 75% found once. The sample in question was CD4+ or CD8+ T cells sorted from blood, obtained in a trial of the OX40 agonist ivuxolimab. The receptor set was obtained from an adult with an advanced solid tumor such as melanoma, head and neck, liver or kidney cancer.

This chain links TRBV4-3 with TRBJ1-3; D unresolved. Germline loops: CDR1 LGHNA, CDR2 YSLEER. The CDR3 has 17 amino acids. V lost 0 bases and J lost 0, with 12 bases in between. CDR3 residues: CASSQEGWVLSGNTIYF. The CDR3 bases are TGCGCCAGCAGCCAAGAAGGTTGGGTCCTCTCTGGAAACACCATATATTTT.

The gene calls are TRBV7-2 and TRBJ2-2; D is uncertain. CDR1 is SGHTA and CDR2 is FQGNSA in the germline V gene. This CDR3 is 13 amino acids long. The V gene lost 5 bases and the J gene lost 7 bases, with 11 bases spanning the gap. This chain's CDR3 is CASSPNSVGELFF. As DNA, the CDR3 is TGTGCCAGCAGCCCAAATTCGGTCGGGGAGCTGTTTTTT.

The J gene is TRBJ2-3, the V gene TRBV6-5; a possible D gene is TRBD1 (6 bases). V was clipped by 6 bases and J by 0 bases, with 10 bases between them. CDR3 length equals 14 residues. Germline V lookup: CDR1 MNHEY, CDR2 SVGAGI. The CDR3 DNA sequence: TGTGCCAGCAGCCGCCAGGGGAGCACAGATACGCAGTATTTT. It yields the protein CASSRQGSTDTQYF.

This clone was counted once. V usage is TRBV9 and J usage is TRBJ2-7, with 9 bases fitting TRBD2. The CDR3 spans 16 residues. CDR1 and CDR2 from the germline V gene are SGDLS and YYNGEE. J gave up 3 bases and V 4 bases, and 11 bases lay outside the gene matches. In DNA form, the CDR3 reads TGTGCCAGCAGCACAGGCCTGACTAGCGGAAACTACGAGCAGTACTTC. As protein: CASSTGLTSGNYEQYF.

The CDR3 DNA follows: TGTGCCAGCTCACTAAAGCAGGGAGCTGGGGCCAACGTCCTGACTTTC. Translation gives CASSLKQGAGANVLTF. The gene calls are TRBV18 and TRBJ2-6; D could derive from TRBD1 or TRBD2 (5 bases each). The CDR3 spans 16 residues. Germline V gene sequence: CDR1 KGHSH, CDR2 LQKENI. Trimming cost V 4 bases and J 2 bases, with 12 bases left between them.

J is TRBJ2-2 and V is TRBV6-9, with 8 bases lining up with TRBD2. Germline lookup yields CDR1 MNHGY and CDR2 SVAAGI. The CDR3 loop spans 19 amino acids. Trimming cost V 2 bases and J 0 bases; bases outside gene matches: 11. CDR3 in amino acids: CASSYTPGGAAPNTGELFF. DNA of the CDR3: TGTGCCAGCAGTTATACCCCGGGGGGGGCAGCTCCGAACACCGGGGAGCTGTTTTTT.

The J gene is TRBJ2-1, the V gene TRBV7-3; TRBD1 is a possible D gene (6 bases). With 2 bases removed from V and 7 bases from J, the gap between germline ends came to 9 bases. This CDR3 has 13 amino acids. From germline, CDR1 is SGHTA and CDR2 FQGTGA. Here the CDR3 DNA reads TGTGCCAGCAGCTTATTCCAGGGGAATGAGCAGTTCTTC. Translated: CASSLFQGNEQFF.